The present entry profiles one T cell receptor beta chain with its context. Its target antigen remains unknown. No base qualities exist here, and no much larger clone lies one base off it. The source of the sample is a study of beta chain features in type 1 diabetes (dated by TCRdb to the late 2010s). Concerning the study at large: No differences in mean age, gender distribution, total cell number or subset yield were found between patients and healthy donors. In the study, TCRB repertoires of sorted circulating CD4+ T cell subsets from recently diagnosed type 1 diabetes patients were compared with those of matched healthy donors. A total of approximately 110,000,000 sorted cells were examined across all samples, and a strong correlation was observed between cell number per subset and RNA yield. Naive and central memory subsets were obtained from all 30 or so donors, but regulatory and stem cell-like memory subsets were isolated from only 8 patients and roughly eight healthy donors.

All of the isolated RNA was reverse transcribed with the High Capacity cDNA Reverse Transcription Kit, so expressed TCRB transcripts were sequenced. Deep immunoSEQ sequencing was applied to naive, central memory and regulatory T cell samples, giving an average of roughly 3.5 million total reads per sample. Sorted cells were lysed in RLT buffer, and RNA was extracted using DNase-treated RNeasy Micro or Mini kits according to cell number. Each cell subset was processed on its own to prevent cross-contamination, while patient and healthy donor samples were processed together. The immunoSEQ multiplex PCR was used to amplify TCRB sequences from cDNA, yielding 87-bp fragments that span the CDR3 region. The amplicons were sequenced using the Illumina HiSeq platform. On the authors' methods: PCR bias was computationally corrected using synthetic template baselines, reads within Hamming distance 2 were collapsed, and singletons that could not be merged were discarded. Reads were aligned to IMGT to assign V, D and J genes, CDR3 length, and insertions or deletions at six rearrangement sites. Clonotype counts were normalized to sorted cell number within each subset before computing true diversity and Gini coefficients with the tcR R package. Repertoire sharing was quantified using the overlap coefficient calculated on TCRB nucleotide sequences. Sourced from immuneACCESS, this table was stored by TCRdb with only in-frame sequences that have V and J called. A share of the clones is absent; for the studies checked, an unresolved V gene accounts for under half, and the remainder has no known explanation. D and trimming come from the DNA, and the V and J calls and clone size come from that table. Present in this sample are roughly 350,000 clones, roughly a tenth of which were seen just once. The top ten clonotypes cover about 0.6% of the sample.

For this chain, trimming is 6 bases at the V end and 7 bases at the J end, and the number of junction bases without a gene match is 12. Reading from cysteine to phenylalanine, the CDR3 counts 15 amino acids. CDR3 DNA only is kept here, 45 bases in frame from base 1. CDR1 and CDR2 are drawn from the germline V gene: MNHNS, SASEGT. Study-wide findings and limitations: PCR may preferentially amplify shorter templates, but because patient and control samples were amplified and corrected together, any resulting skew would affect both groups equally. Naive, central memory and regulatory TCRB repertoires appeared to be more alike among patients than among healthy donors. Patients with type 1 diabetes made fewer insertions and deleted more nucleotides at VDJ recombination sites, implying thymic rearrangement abnormalities. Because small numbers of individuals were included in the HLA sub-analyses, any influence of HLA type on TCRB rearrangement was left unresolved. Because cDNA rather than genomic DNA was sequenced, highly expressing activated cells could have been over-represented, although no difference in activation and CD3 levels was found between groups. Type 1 diabetes patients showed a moderate but significant shortening of TCRB CDR3 length in all four CD4+ subsets.

Each donor gave one peripheral blood draw, roughly 120 mL on average, collected into heparinised tubes. A BD FACSAria II and a panel including CD45RO, CCR7, CD25, CD127, CD95 and CD27 were used to sort naive, central memory, regulatory and stem cell-like memory CD4+ T cells. Purity was above 95% for every sorted population. PBMCs were isolated right away by Lymphoprep density gradient centrifugation and were stained directly, without culture. So that batch effects would be minimized, each experiment stained and sorted samples in pairs, pairing one healthy donor with one patient. Sequenced input: central memory CD4+ T cells from blood. The TCR sequence derives from a man aged 30-40 years with type 1 diabetes. The chain employs TRBV6-1 and TRBJ2-4; 7 nucleotides in the junction match TRBD1. The sequenced DNA is TGTGCCAGCAGCCGCCGACAGGGTGATGAGAACATTCAGTACTTC. This codes for CASSRRQGDENIQYF.